These T cell receptor beta chains were read from a single sample in a study of T cells in localized non-small cell lung cancer. Generated by immunoSEQ multiplex PCR, the TCRdb table keeps only in-frame clones and is missing some. The sample gives tens of thousands of clones, approximately 83% of which show up once; nearly 5% is in the top ten. The sample in question was PBMCs, obtained before any cancer treatment. The origin of the receptors is a man between 35 and 75 years old with stage II lung adenocarcinoma. CDR3s include the opening cysteine and the closing phenylalanine or tryptophan. D genes are given only for firm matches. Where a row states a size, it is once, few, many or the class of an expanded clone; other rows omit it.

clone_size: .
v_call: TRBV10-1
d_call: .
j_call: TRBJ2-2
cdr3_aa: CASSEQNTGELFF
cdr3_nt: TGCGCCAGCAGTGAGCAGAACACCGGGGAGCTGTTTTTT

clone_size: .
v_call: TRBV7-3
d_call: TRBD2
j_call: TRBJ2-1
cdr3_aa: CASSLGTSGRYEQFF
cdr3_nt: TGTGCCAGCAGCTTAGGGACTAGCGGGAGGTATGAGCAGTTCTTC

clone_size: once
v_call: TRBV30
d_call: .
j_call: TRBJ2-7
cdr3_aa: CGGTKTPYEQYF
cdr3_nt: TGTGGGGGGACAAAGACCCCCTACGAGCAGTACTTC

clone_size: .
v_call: TRBV5-5
d_call: .
j_call: TRBJ2-7
cdr3_aa: CASSLLGNSYEQYF
cdr3_nt: TGTGCCAGCAGCTTGTTGGGAAACTCCTACGAGCAGTACTTC

clone_size: once
v_call: TRBV11-2
d_call: .
j_call: TRBJ1-1
cdr3_aa: CASSPEGRSHTEAFF
cdr3_nt: TGTGCCAGCAGCCCCGAGGGCAGGAGCCACACTGAAGCTTTCTTT

clone_size: .
v_call: TRBV4-3
d_call: .
j_call: TRBJ1-4
cdr3_aa: CASSQEGRLEEKLFF
cdr3_nt: TGCGCCAGCAGCCAAGAAGGCAGGTTGGAGGAAAAACTGTTTTTT

clone_size: .
v_call: TRBV6-5
d_call: .
j_call: TRBJ2-1
cdr3_aa: CASRDGGYNEQFF
cdr3_nt: TGTGCCAGCAGGGACGGGGGTTACAATGAGCAGTTCTTC

clone_size: .
v_call: TRBV5-1
d_call: .
j_call: TRBJ2-7
cdr3_aa: CASSDAYEQYF
cdr3_nt: TGCGCCAGCAGCGATGCCTACGAGCAGTACTTC

clone_size: .
v_call: TRBV28
d_call: .
j_call: TRBJ2-2
cdr3_aa: CASSFAWQILYQSDTGELFF
cdr3_nt: TGTGCCAGCAGTTTTGCGTGGCAGATTTTATACCAGTCCGACACCGGGGAGCTGTTTTTT

clone_size: few
v_call: TRBV7-2
d_call: TRBD1
j_call: TRBJ1-2
cdr3_aa: CASSPSDRASYGYTF
cdr3_nt: TGTGCCAGCAGCCCCTCGGACAGGGCGAGCTATGGCTACACCTTC

clone_size: .
v_call: TRBV27
d_call: TRBD1
j_call: TRBJ2-1
cdr3_aa: CASSLRRTGSGNEQFF
cdr3_nt: TGTGCCAGCAGTTTAAGACGGACAGGGTCAGGCAATGAGCAGTTCTTC

clone_size: once
v_call: TRBV30
d_call: TRBD1
j_call: TRBJ1-4
cdr3_aa: CAWSTGQGREKLFF
cdr3_nt: TGTGCCTGGAGTACGGGACAGGGGCGTGAAAAACTGTTTTTT

clone_size: few
v_call: TRBV2
d_call: .
j_call: TRBJ1-1
cdr3_aa: CASNRDREAFF
cdr3_nt: TGTGCCAGCAACCGGGACCGTGAAGCTTTCTTT

clone_size: once
v_call: TRBV7-2
d_call: .
j_call: TRBJ2-6
cdr3_aa: CASSLGGTGANVLTF
cdr3_nt: TGTGCCAGCAGCTTAGGGGGGACTGGGGCCAACGTCCTGACTTTC

clone_size: .
v_call: TRBV7-2
d_call: .
j_call: TRBJ2-3
cdr3_aa: CASSFTGADTQYF
cdr3_nt: TGTGCCAGCAGCTTTACCGGGGCTGATACGCAGTATTTT

clone_size: .
v_call: TRBV4-1
d_call: .
j_call: TRBJ2-1
cdr3_aa: CASSQSGSPLNEQFF
cdr3_nt: TGCGCCAGCAGCCAAAGTGGGTCACCGCTGAATGAGCAGTTCTTC

clone_size: once
v_call: TRBV5-1
d_call: .
j_call: TRBJ1-2
cdr3_aa: CASSLDLHGYTF
cdr3_nt: TGCGCCAGCAGCTTAGATCTCCATGGCTACACCTTC

clone_size: .
v_call: TRBV19
d_call: .
j_call: TRBJ1-3
cdr3_aa: CASSIAAQPSGNTIYF
cdr3_nt: TGTGCCAGTAGTATAGCGGCTCAGCCCTCTGGAAACACCATATATTTT

clone_size: .
v_call: TRBV27
d_call: TRBD2
j_call: TRBJ2-7
cdr3_aa: CASRRTSGSYEQYF
cdr3_nt: TGTGCCAGCCGAAGGACTAGCGGGAGCTACGAGCAGTACTTC

clone_size: .
v_call: TRBV18
d_call: .
j_call: TRBJ1-1
cdr3_aa: CASSPIRDTEAFF
cdr3_nt: TGTGCCAGCTCACCAATTCGGGACACTGAAGCTTTCTTT

clone_size: .
v_call: TRBV5-4
d_call: .
j_call: TRBJ2-3
cdr3_aa: CASSLGRGSTDTQYF
cdr3_nt: TGTGCCAGCAGCTTGGGGAGGGGGAGCACAGATACGCAGTATTTT

clone_size: .
v_call: TRBV5-1
d_call: .
j_call: TRBJ2-5
cdr3_aa: CASSLMSNQETQYF
cdr3_nt: TGCGCCAGCAGCTTGATGAGCAACCAAGAGACCCAGTACTTC

clone_size: .
v_call: TRBV5-1
d_call: .
j_call: TRBJ2-5
cdr3_aa: CASSLDSAAKETQYF
cdr3_nt: TGCGCCAGCAGCTTGGACTCGGCAGCGAAGGAGACCCAGTACTTC

clone_size: .
v_call: TRBV18
d_call: TRBD1
j_call: TRBJ1-1
cdr3_aa: CASSPDRATEAFF
cdr3_nt: TGTGCCAGCTCACCAGACAGGGCCACTGAAGCTTTCTTT